This TCR beta chain stems from a study of blood T cell repertoires in COVID-19. Looking at the study overall: Samples taken during acute and convalescent COVID-19 were collected in the United States, Italy and Spain.

Authors' processing steps: Amplification of reference gene primers was used by the study to estimate nucleated cell counts. This table comes from immunoSEQ multiplex PCR, and its TCRdb copy is limited to in-frame clones, with some not included. The DNA was the basis for D and trimming; V, J and clone size are from that table. Seen here are 290,000 or so clones, approximately 85% observed once, and the top ten hold approximately 5.1%. Trimming cost V 6 bases and J 1 base, with 27 bases left between them. CDR1 SGHAT and CDR2 FQNNGV come from the germline V gene. There are 19 residues in the CDR3. The sequenced sample consisted of peripheral blood. This receptor was identified in a man between 50 and 59 years old with active or convalescent COVID-19. The chain carries TRBV11-2 and TRBJ1-2; D call uncertain. The CDR3 spells CASSTLTGSRRSGNYGYTF. CDR3 nucleotide sequence: TGTGCCAGCAGTACCCTAACGGGGTCGCGCAGGTCGGGTAACTATGGCTACACCTTC.